The 26 T cell receptor beta chains reported below all come from one sample, sequenced in a study of blood T cell repertoires in COVID-19. The repertoire was sequenced with immunoSEQ multiplex PCR; TCRdb's copy has only in-frame clones and lacks some. The data hold 200,000 to 250,000 clones, with around 91% observed a single time. Sequencing was performed on PBMCs or T cells enriched from blood (not recorded which). The receptors stem from a young man who had been exposed to COVID-19.

V gene TRBV5-1 combines with J gene TRBJ2-2, with D unresolved. With 0 bases removed from V and 2 bases from J, the gap between germline ends came to 8 bases. This CDR3 is built from 15 residues. CDR1 and CDR2 from the germline V gene are SGHRS and YFSETQ. In DNA form, the CDR3 reads TGCGCCAGCAGCTTGGTTTCCGTCAACACCGGGGAGCTGTTTTTT. It encodes CASSLVSVNTGELFF.

The J gene is TRBJ2-2, the V gene TRBV9, with D uncertain. This CDR3 spans 17 amino acids. Germline assignment: CDR1 SGDLS and CDR2 YYNGEE. V gave up 4 bases and J gave up 0 bases, with 16 bases separating them. The CDR3 protein is CASSRRGSVTNTGELFF. CDR3 nucleotide sequence: TGTGCCAGCAGCCGGAGAGGATCAGTGACGAACACCGGGGAGCTGTTTTTT.

V usage is TRBV4-3 and J usage is TRBJ1-1; D perhaps matches TRBD1 (5 bases). The germline CDR1 and CDR2 sequences are LGHNA and YSLEER. The CDR3 is made up of 13 amino acids. Trimming removed 3 bases from V and 3 bases from J, with 8 bases in between. The CDR3 loop is CASSQGGYTEAFF. The CDR3 nucleotides are TGCGCCAGCAGCCAGGGGGGTTACACTGAAGCTTTCTTT.

CDR3: CASSQRVEGRYEQYF. The CDR3 region has the DNA TGTGCCAGCAGCCAGAGGGTGGAGGGTAGATACGAGCAGTACTTC. V and J are TRBV14 and TRBJ2-7; D perhaps matches TRBD2 (6 bases). The V end lost 3 bases, the J end lost 4 bases, and 16 bases lay between the germline ends. This CDR3 spans 15 amino acids. CDR1 and CDR2 from the germline V gene are SGHDN and FVKESK.

V and J are TRBV5-3 and TRBJ2-2; TRBD1 is a possible D gene (5 bases). TRBV5-3 is noted as an ORF with a role that remains uncertain. V dropped 4 bases and J dropped 3 bases, with 19 bases sitting between them. The CDR3 is 17 residues long. CDR3 loop: CARSKNPGQGDTGELFF. For the CDR3, the DNA is TGTGCCAGAAGCAAGAACCCCGGACAAGGGGACACCGGGGAGCTGTTTTTT.

This clone was observed a handful of times. The rearrangement links TRBV7-6 to TRBJ2-5, with 7 bases lining up with TRBD1. The V gene's germline CDR1 is SGHVS and CDR2 FNYEAQ. After removal of 5 bases from V and 5 bases from J, the junction contained 14 bases not matched to a gene. CDR3 length: 16 amino acids. The CDR3 coding sequence is TGTGCCAGCAGCCTCTTAGAAGGGGGCTTGAGGGAGACCCAGTACTTC. This translates into CASSLLEGGLRETQYF.

This sequence joins TRBV23-1 and TRBJ2-5, with 8 bases identical to TRBD1. TRBV23-1 is classed as an ORF, of uncertain function. The ends lost 0 bases at V and 3 bases at J; junction bases unmatched: 9. CDR3 length: 17 amino acids. CDR3 nucleotide sequence: TGCGCCAGCAGTCAATCCTTGGTCAGGGGGCGGAAAGAGACCCAGTACTTC. Protein: CASSQSLVRGRKETQYF.

This chain joins TRBV11-3 and TRBJ2-2; 7 nucleotides align to TRBD1. This CDR3 region has 16 residues. The germline V gene has CDR1 SGHNT and CDR2 YENEEA. V gave up 7 bases and J gave up 0 bases; unmatched junction bases: 8. DNA for the CDR3: TGTGCCAGCAAGGTACAAGGGGGCGCGAACACCGGGGAGCTGTTTTTT. Its translation is CASKVQGGANTGELFF.

This clone was seen only once. V is TRBV7-9 and J is TRBJ1-2; D ambiguous. CDR1 and CDR2 from the germline V gene are SEHNR and FQNEAQ (reference sequence). Trimming cost V 3 bases and J 0 bases, with 5 bases left between them. This CDR3 region has 13 residues. CDR3 sequence: CASSFAANYGYTF. The CDR3 nucleotides are TGTGCCAGCAGCTTTGCGGCTAACTATGGCTACACCTTC.

The rearrangement uses TRBV7-2 and TRBJ2-1; weak D call: TRBD2 (5 bases). This CDR3 has 14 amino acids. V was clipped by 7 bases and J by 9 bases, with 19 bases between them. The germline V gene encodes CDR1 SGHTA and CDR2 FQGNSA. DNA of the CDR3: TGTGCCAGCACTCTCGGAAACGGGGTAGGTGAGCAGTTCTTC. It translates to CASTLGNGVGEQFF. Drawing the rest from reference TRBV7-2 and TRBJ2-1, the complete variable domain is GAGVSQSPSNKVTEKGKDVELRCDPISGHTALYWYRQSLGQGLEFLIYFQGNSAPDKSGLPSDRFSAERTGGSVSTLTIQRTQQEDSAVYLCASTLGNGVGEQFFGPGTRLTVL.

The J gene is TRBJ1-5, the V gene TRBV6-4; weak D call: TRBD1 (5 bases). The CDR3 has 15 amino acids. The V gene's germline CDR1 is MRHNA and CDR2 SNTAGT. Between the trimmed V and J ends, which lost 4 bases and 1 base, there was a span of 11 bases. CDR3 sequence (DNA): TGTGCCAGCAGTGCCCAGGGAGGGAGCAATCAGCCCCAGCATTTT. This sequence encodes CASSAQGGSNQPQHF.

The chain has TRBV3-1 (or the pseudogene TRBV3-2) and TRBJ2-3, with D possibly being TRBD2 (6 bases). Germline V gives CDR1 LGHDT, CDR2 YNNKEL (reference sequence). V lost 8 bases to trimming and J lost 2 bases, with 14 bases between them. The CDR3 sequence is 14 residues long. CDR3 residues: CASGYWGDTDTQYF. CDR3 sequence (DNA): TGTGCCAGCGGTTATTGGGGGGACACAGATACGCAGTATTTT.

V and J are TRBV7-9 and TRBJ2-7; 8 nucleotides agree with TRBD1. Trimming cost V 5 bases and J 0 bases; bases outside gene matches: 6. This CDR3 spans 15 amino acids. Germline-derived CDR1 and CDR2 are SEHNR and FQNEAQ (reference sequence). The CDR3 here is CASSPRTGPSYEQYF. CDR3 nucleotides: TGTGCCAGCAGCCCGCGGACAGGGCCCTCCTACGAGCAGTACTTC.

The chain joins TRBV11-2 to TRBJ2-1; D remains unclear. V lost 1 base to trimming and J lost 8 bases, with 15 bases between them. CDR1 SGHAT and CDR2 FQNNGV come from the germline V gene. The CDR3 length is 15 residues. The CDR3 bases are TGTGCCAGCAGCTTAGTTGCTAGTGCGGCGTATGAGCAGTTCTTC. This translates into CASSLVASAAYEQFF.

The rearrangement uses TRBV10-1 and TRBJ2-1; weak D call: TRBD2 (7 bases). V dropped 3 bases and J dropped 16 bases, with 16 bases sitting between them. Germline V gene lookup returns CDR1 WNHNN and CDR2 SYGVQD (reference sequence). CDR3 size: 12 residues. The CDR3 DNA reads as TGCGCCAGCAGTGAAAGGACGGGGGGCATTTTCTTC. It specifies CASSERTGGIFF.

V gene TRBV7-2 combines with J gene TRBJ2-5, with 9 positions matching TRBD2. Trimming removed 1 base from V and 5 bases from J; junction bases left unmatched: 14. Germline-derived CDR1 and CDR2 are SGHTA and FQGNSA. The CDR3 totals 18 residues. In DNA form, the CDR3 reads TGTGCCAGCAGCTTAGACCTGGGAAGCGGGGGGATCCTGGAGACCCAGTACTTC. This encodes CASSLDLGSGGILETQYF.

This clone was recorded only once. The chain has TRBV5-1 and TRBJ2-7, with 9 bases fitting TRBD2. Germline lookup yields CDR1 SGHRS and CDR2 YFSETQ. The CDR3 is 16 residues long. Trimming removed 0 bases from V and 5 bases from J; junction bases left unmatched: 9. As DNA, the CDR3 is TGCGCCAGCAGCTTGGCTAGTAGCGGGAGACCGGACGAGCAGTACTTC. The encoded protein is CASSLASSGRPDEQYF.

The V call is TRBV5-4, the J call TRBJ2-4, with 8 bases that match TRBD1. V lost 9 bases, J lost 0 bases, and 8 bases stayed unmatched. The CDR3 covers 15 residues. Germline assignment: CDR1 SGHNT and CDR2 YYREEE (reference sequence). The CDR3 nucleotides read TGTGCCACGTCGCCAGGGACAGGAGCCAAAAACATTCAGTACTTC. This encodes CATSPGTGAKNIQYF.

The V call is TRBV4-1, the J call TRBJ1-1, with 8 bases lining up with TRBD1. Trimming cost V 4 bases and J 0 bases; bases outside gene matches: 22. Germline V CDR1 and CDR2: MGHRA, YSYEKL. The CDR3 covers 21 residues. The CDR3 sequence is CASSPPWTGKLLGLMNTEAFF. CDR3 coding DNA: TGCGCCAGCAGCCCCCCCTGGACAGGGAAGCTTCTCGGACTAATGAACACTGAAGCTTTCTTT.

This chain links TRBV2 with TRBJ1-3; possibly TRBD1 for D (6 bases). CDR1 and CDR2 (germline): SNHLY, FYNNEI. The length of the CDR3 is 17 residues. Trimming took 10 bases from V and 3 from J, leaving 25 bases between them. CDR3 region: CATYTPHSQGHGNTIYF. As DNA, the CDR3 is TGTGCCACCTATACGCCGCACTCTCAGGGGCATGGAAACACCATATATTTT.

V usage is TRBV6-5 and J usage is TRBJ2-7; 9 bases match TRBD2. This CDR3 region has 15 residues. Looked up from germline, CDR1 is MNHEY and CDR2 is SVGAGI. With 6 bases clipped from V and 0 bases from J, the junction kept 6 bases outside the gene matches. Here the CDR3 DNA reads TGTGCCAGCAGGAATAGCGGGGGCCCCTCCTACGAGCAGTACTTC. Residues: CASRNSGGPSYEQYF.

V and J are TRBV3-1 (or the pseudogene TRBV3-2) and TRBJ1-5; no clear D gene. This CDR3 contains 15 residues. Germline loops: CDR1 LGHDT, CDR2 YNNKEL (reference sequence). Trimming stripped 1 base from V and 6 bases from J, with 13 bases between. CDR3 region: CASSQVSGSGQPQHF. The CDR3 DNA sequence: TGTGCCAGCAGCCAAGTCAGCGGGTCCGGTCAGCCCCAGCATTTT.

This sequence joins TRBV5-6 and TRBJ1-2; D perhaps matches TRBD1 (6 bases). The CDR3 loop spans 17 amino acids. Trimming shortened V by 0 bases and J by 8 bases, and 23 bases separated the two germline ends. Germline assignment: CDR1 SGHDT and CDR2 YYEEEE. The CDR3 bases are TGTGCCAGCAGCTTGGAGACGACCAGGGGATTCGTCTGGGGCTACACCTTC. It yields the protein CASSLETTRGFVWGYTF.

The chain joins TRBV3-1 (or the pseudogene TRBV3-2) to TRBJ1-1; D ambiguous. V was trimmed by 0 bases and J by 8 bases, leaving 10 bases between them. Germline V gene data show CDR1 as LGHDT and CDR2 as YNNKEL (reference sequence). The CDR3 loop spans 13 amino acids. The CDR3 loop is CASSQEANREAFF. In nucleotides, the CDR3 is TGTGCCAGCAGCCAAGAGGCGAACAGAGAAGCTTTCTTT.

The CDR3 loop reads CASSLEVKLNTEAFF. The CDR3 nucleotides read TGTGCCAGCAGCCTTGAGGTCAAGTTGAACACTGAAGCTTTCTTT. The chain recombines TRBV5-6 with TRBJ1-1; no reliable D call. The CDR3 consists of 15 residues. The V end was cut by 4 bases, the J end by 0 bases, with 13 bases between. Germline V gene sequence: CDR1 SGHDT, CDR2 YYEEEE.

The rearrangement links TRBV19 to TRBJ1-1, with D tentatively TRBD1 (5 bases). This CDR3 region has 16 residues. Trimming shortened V by 11 bases and J by 7 bases, and 29 bases separated the two germline ends. Germline V CDR1 and CDR2: LNHDA, SQIVND (reference sequence). The CDR3 bases are TGTGCCTCGTCGGGGGGAAGGGGCTTTGTTCAGGGTGAAGCTTTCTTT. Amino acids: CASSGGRGFVQGEAFF.